This is a list of T cell receptor beta chains from one sample in a study of blood T cells in healthy people across ages. TCRdb used MiXCR to reprocess the 5' RACE reads, holding one entry per CDR3 protein. The data show 600,000 to 900,000 distinct CDR3 sequences, 20% to 30% seen once. These data were also reused for a study on T cells of mothers and their children.

What was sequenced was blood. All receptors derive from a boy aged 5-17 years in good health. CDR3s include the opening cysteine and the closing phenylalanine or tryptophan. The order of the fields is D gene, clone size, V gene, J gene, CDR3 DNA, CDR3 protein. The D gene is left open where the match is weak. Rows give clone size only sometimes, using once, few, many, or a class for an expanded clone.

D gene: .
clone size: once
V gene: TRBV5-1
J gene: TRBJ2-7
CDR3 DNA: TGCGCCAGCAGCGACGGACAGCAAGGGTCTTACGAGCAGTACTTC
CDR3 protein: CASSDGQQGSYEQYF

D gene: .
clone size: few
V gene: TRBV24-1
J gene: TRBJ2-3
CDR3 DNA: TGTGCCACCAGTGATGACAGGCAGGTCACAGATACGCAGTATTTT
CDR3 protein: CATSDDRQVTDTQYF

D gene: .
clone size: .
V gene: TRBV18
J gene: TRBJ2-5
CDR3 DNA: TGTGCCAGCTCACCCCCAGCCCGAGAGACCCAGTACTTC
CDR3 protein: CASSPPARETQYF

D gene: TRBD1
clone size: .
V gene: TRBV2
J gene: TRBJ2-7
CDR3 DNA: TGTGCCAGCAAAACACAGGGGGCGGCCTCCTACGAGCAGTACTTC
CDR3 protein: CASKTQGAASYEQYF

D gene: .
clone size: .
V gene: TRBV5-1
J gene: TRBJ2-1
CDR3 DNA: TGCGCCAGCAGCTTTTCCCGACTAAATGAGCAGTTCTTC
CDR3 protein: CASSFSRLNEQFF

D gene: TRBD2
clone size: .
V gene: TRBV27
J gene: TRBJ2-3
CDR3 DNA: TGTGCCAGCAGTCAGCTAGCGGGGGACGTGCCGGATACGCAGTATTTT
CDR3 protein: CASSQLAGDVPDTQYF

D gene: .
clone size: few
V gene: TRBV28
J gene: TRBJ2-1
CDR3 DNA: TGTGCCAGCAGCGGGGTCCGCAATGAGCAGTTCTTC
CDR3 protein: CASSGVRNEQFF

D gene: TRBD1
clone size: few
V gene: TRBV12-3/TRBV12-4
J gene: TRBJ1-1
CDR3 DNA: TGTGCCAGCAGTTTAGGGACAGGGGGCAGGGGCACTGAAGCTTTCTTT
CDR3 protein: CASSLGTGGRGTEAFF

D gene: .
clone size: .
V gene: TRBV14
J gene: TRBJ1-4
CDR3 DNA: TGTGCCAGCAGCCGCAACCGGAGGACAGCTCTTGAAAAACTGTTTTTT
CDR3 protein: CASSRNRRTALEKLFF

D gene: .
clone size: few
V gene: TRBV12-3/TRBV12-4
J gene: TRBJ1-2
CDR3 DNA: TGTGCCAGCAGTTTCATGGGAGAAGAGTGCTACACCTTC
CDR3 protein: CASSFMGEECYTF

D gene: .
clone size: .
V gene: TRBV15
J gene: TRBJ2-5
CDR3 DNA: TGTGCCACCAGCAGAGGGTGGGAGACCCAGTACTTC
CDR3 protein: CATSRGWETQYF

D gene: TRBD1
clone size: .
V gene: TRBV7-9
J gene: TRBJ1-1
CDR3 DNA: TGTGCCAGCAGCCCCCCGTACGGGACAGGGACCATGAACACTGAAGCTTTCTTT
CDR3 protein: CASSPPYGTGTMNTEAFF

D gene: TRBD2
clone size: .
V gene: TRBV12-3/TRBV12-4
J gene: TRBJ2-1
CDR3 DNA: TGTGCCAGCATGGACAGCGGGGGGCCCCACGGGAAGTTCTTC
CDR3 protein: CASMDSGGPHGKFF

D gene: TRBD1
clone size: few
V gene: TRBV7-9
J gene: TRBJ2-3
CDR3 DNA: TGTGCCAGCAGCTTCGGGACAGGGAGTCCAGATGCGCAGTATTTT
CDR3 protein: CASSFGTGSPDAQYF

D gene: TRBD1
clone size: many
V gene: TRBV5-1
J gene: TRBJ1-4
CDR3 DNA: TGCGCCAGCAGCGATGGACAGGGGCAGTCTCAAAAACTGTTTTTT
CDR3 protein: CASSDGQGQSQKLFF

D gene: .
clone size: .
V gene: TRBV6-5
J gene: TRBJ1-3
CDR3 DNA: TGTGCCAGTTCACAAGGGTTCTCTGGAAACACCATATATTTT
CDR3 protein: CASSQGFSGNTIYF

D gene: .
clone size: few
V gene: TRBV30
J gene: TRBJ1-5
CDR3 DNA: TGTGCCTGGAATGGGGGATATAGCAATCAGCCCCAGCATTTT
CDR3 protein: CAWNGGYSNQPQHF

D gene: .
clone size: few
V gene: TRBV6-5
J gene: TRBJ2-7
CDR3 DNA: TGTGCCAGCAGTTACTCGTTTGGGGACTACGAGCAGTACTTC
CDR3 protein: CASSYSFGDYEQYF

D gene: TRBD1
clone size: .
V gene: TRBV12-3/TRBV12-4
J gene: TRBJ1-2
CDR3 DNA: TGTGCCAGCAGTCTCCTCACAGGGGGTCACTATGGCTACACCTTC
CDR3 protein: CASSLLTGGHYGYTF

D gene: .
clone size: few
V gene: TRBV7-9
J gene: TRBJ2-5
CDR3 DNA: TGTGCCAGCTTGGAGGGAGAGACGAAGACCCAGTACTTC
CDR3 protein: CASLEGETKTQYF

D gene: TRBD1
clone size: .
V gene: TRBV12-3/TRBV12-4
J gene: TRBJ2-7
CDR3 DNA: TGTGCCAGCAGACGGGGACAGGGTGGACACGAGCAGTACTTC
CDR3 protein: CASRRGQGGHEQYF

D gene: .
clone size: .
V gene: TRBV7-3
J gene: TRBJ1-2
CDR3 DNA: TGTGCCAGCAGCTTAAAGAGCCAGGACTATGGCTACACCTTC
CDR3 protein: CASSLKSQDYGYTF

D gene: .
clone size: once
V gene: TRBV6-1
J gene: TRBJ2-4
CDR3 DNA: TGTGCCAGCAGTGACAGGGTAGAGGGGGAAAACATTCAGTACTTC
CDR3 protein: CASSDRVEGENIQYF

D gene: .
clone size: few
V gene: TRBV28
J gene: TRBJ2-7
CDR3 DNA: TGTGCCAGCAGTGAGCCGGACAGTCAAAATCCCTACGAGCAGTACTTC
CDR3 protein: CASSEPDSQNPYEQYF

D gene: TRBD2
clone size: many
V gene: TRBV7-6
J gene: TRBJ2-5
CDR3 DNA: TGTGCCAGCAGCCCCCGGGCTAGCGGGGGACGGGAGACCCAGTACTTC
CDR3 protein: CASSPRASGGRETQYF

D gene: .
clone size: .
V gene: TRBV12-3/TRBV12-4
J gene: TRBJ1-1
CDR3 DNA: TGTGCCAGCACCCTGAGGGAAAGATACACTGAAGCTTTCTTT
CDR3 protein: CASTLRERYTEAFF

D gene: .
clone size: few
V gene: TRBV25-1
J gene: TRBJ1-2
CDR3 DNA: TGTGCCAGCAGTGCCTCCGGGACCCATGGCTACACCTTC
CDR3 protein: CASSASGTHGYTF

D gene: .
clone size: few
V gene: TRBV28
J gene: TRBJ2-7
CDR3 DNA: TGTGCCAGCAGGGTTGCTGGGTGGGAGGTCGAGCAGTACTTC
CDR3 protein: CASRVAGWEVEQYF

D gene: TRBD2
clone size: .
V gene: TRBV7-2
J gene: TRBJ2-5
CDR3 DNA: TGTGCCAGCGGCAAGTACCGAGCGGGAGTAGGAGAGACCCAGTACTTC
CDR3 protein: CASGKYRAGVGETQYF

D gene: TRBD1
clone size: few
V gene: TRBV6-5
J gene: TRBJ2-7
CDR3 DNA: TGTGCCAGCAGTTACCGGGTGACAGGGTTCTACGAGCAGTACTTT
CDR3 protein: CASSYRVTGFYEQYF

D gene: .
clone size: few
V gene: TRBV5-1
J gene: TRBJ2-3
CDR3 DNA: TGCGCCAGCAGGAGGAGGGATTCAGATACGCAGTATTTT
CDR3 protein: CASRRRDSDTQYF

D gene: TRBD1
clone size: .
V gene: TRBV20-1
J gene: TRBJ1-2
CDR3 DNA: TGCAGTGCCGGGACAGGGAAGTCCGGCTACACCTTC
CDR3 protein: CSAGTGKSGYTF

D gene: .
clone size: .
V gene: TRBV5-1
J gene: TRBJ1-1
CDR3 DNA: TGCGCCAGTACATTGGGGGCGGCCATGAACACTGAAGCTTTCTTT
CDR3 protein: CASTLGAAMNTEAFF

D gene: .
clone size: few
V gene: TRBV6-1
J gene: TRBJ1-5
CDR3 DNA: TGTGCCAGCAGTGAAGCGAGAGGGGGTGATCAGCCCCAGCATTTT
CDR3 protein: CASSEARGGDQPQHF

D gene: .
clone size: few
V gene: TRBV7-9
J gene: TRBJ2-2
CDR3 DNA: TGTGCCAGCAGCTTACAGAGCACCGGGGAGCTGCTTTTT
CDR3 protein: CASSLQSTGELLF

D gene: TRBD1
clone size: .
V gene: TRBV5-1
J gene: TRBJ2-1
CDR3 DNA: TGCGCCAGCAGCTTGGGTAGACAGGGGTTCCACAATGAGCAGTTCTTC
CDR3 protein: CASSLGRQGFHNEQFF

D gene: .
clone size: .
V gene: TRBV5-1
J gene: TRBJ2-3
CDR3 DNA: TGCGCCAGCAGCGACAAGGATACTAGCACAGATACGCAGTATTTT
CDR3 protein: CASSDKDTSTDTQYF

D gene: .
clone size: few
V gene: TRBV29-1
J gene: TRBJ2-3
CDR3 DNA: TGCAGCGTTGAAGATGAACAAAACCCTCGCACAGATACGCAGTATTTT
CDR3 protein: CSVEDEQNPRTDTQYF

D gene: .
clone size: .
V gene: TRBV7-3
J gene: TRBJ2-2
CDR3 DNA: TGTGCCAGCAGCTTAAGTTCCCTCACCGGGGAGCTGTTTTTT
CDR3 protein: CASSLSSLTGELFF

D gene: .
clone size: few
V gene: TRBV5-1
J gene: TRBJ2-5
CDR3 DNA: TGCGCCAGCAGCTTGGCGGCGGGGCTAGCGGAGACCCAGTACTTC
CDR3 protein: CASSLAAGLAETQYF

D gene: .
clone size: .
V gene: TRBV6-5
J gene: TRBJ2-4
CDR3 DNA: TGTGCCAGCAGTTACTCCTTCCAATATAAAACTCAGGGGATTCAGTACTTC
CDR3 protein: CASSYSFQYKTQGIQYF

D gene: TRBD1
clone size: few
V gene: TRBV7-9
J gene: TRBJ1-4
CDR3 DNA: TGTGCCAGCAGCCGTACAGGGGCGACAACTAATGAAAAACTGTTTTTT
CDR3 protein: CASSRTGATTNEKLFF

D gene: TRBD1
clone size: few
V gene: TRBV5-1
J gene: TRBJ1-6
CDR3 DNA: TGCGCCACCGGGACAGGCGGGGGTTCACCCCTCCACTTT
CDR3 protein: CATGTGGGSPLHF